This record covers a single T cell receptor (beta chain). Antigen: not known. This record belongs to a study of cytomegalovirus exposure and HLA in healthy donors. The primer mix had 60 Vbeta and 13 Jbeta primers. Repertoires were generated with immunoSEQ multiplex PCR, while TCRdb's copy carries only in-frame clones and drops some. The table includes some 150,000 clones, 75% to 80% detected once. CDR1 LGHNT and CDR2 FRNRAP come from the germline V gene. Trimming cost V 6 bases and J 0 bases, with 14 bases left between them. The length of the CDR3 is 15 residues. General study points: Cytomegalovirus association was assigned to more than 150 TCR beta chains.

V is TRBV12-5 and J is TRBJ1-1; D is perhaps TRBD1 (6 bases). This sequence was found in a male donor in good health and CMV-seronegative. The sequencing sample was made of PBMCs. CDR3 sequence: CASGRGQLMNTEAFF. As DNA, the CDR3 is TGTGCTAGTGGCCGGGGACAATTAATGAACACTGAAGCTTTCTTT.